This T cell receptor (beta chain) was documented in a study of siplizumab effects on memory and regulatory T cells. The V gene's germline CDR1 is MNHNS and CDR2 SASEGT. V dropped 6 bases and J dropped 0 bases, with 9 bases sitting between them. This CDR3 region has 14 residues. Study-wide results and caveats: Siplizumab caused a significant drop in alloreactive sequences traceable to unstimulated CD4+ memory cells.

The assay looked at around 100,000 TCR templates in each sample. Sequenced by immunoSEQ multiplex PCR; TCRdb stores in-frame clones only, minus some. The profile shows 85,000 to 130,000 clones, 91% of them singletons. Turning to this clone: Its antigen is as yet unknown.

The sample taken for sequencing was CD4+ T cells sorted from blood. This receptor was taken from a human donor in good health. Some clones in this sample may be carry-over from other donors' samples. This sequence joins TRBV6-1 and TRBJ2-1; D is unclear. The CDR3 is CASRIQSSYNEQFF. DNA of the CDR3: TGTGCCAGCAGGATACAGAGCTCCTACAATGAGCAGTTCTTC.